These 6 T cell receptor beta chains came from one sample sequenced in a study of T-cell reconstitution after alpha-beta-depleted transplantation in children. Unique molecular identifiers featured in how the TCRbeta library was prepared. TCRdb re-called the PCR reads through MiXCR, storing one row per CDR3 protein. The sample holds 4,000 to 6,000 distinct CDR3 sequences, approximately 27% seen once. Sequencing used PBMCs, mostly from graft donor cells, obtained 60 days after TCRalphabeta/CD19-depleted stem cell transplant. The receptors were gathered from a male patient between 2 and 15 years old who had a stem cell transplant for acute lymphoblastic leukemia, so the T cells may come from the graft donor.

The CDR3: CASSLEGRPTDTQYF. The CDR3 DNA reads TGTGCCAGCAGTTTAGAGGGCCGGCCCACAGATACGCAGTATTTT. This rearrangement joins TRBV27 to TRBJ2-3; TRBD2 is a possible D gene (5 bases). Germline CDR1 MNHEY, CDR2 SMNVEV (reference sequence). This CDR3 is 15 amino acids long. Trimming cost V 2 bases and J 2 bases, with 11 bases left between them.

The chain combines TRBV28 with TRBJ1-1; D gene unclear. The CDR3 has 14 residues. V gave up 2 bases and J gave up 4 bases, with 11 bases separating them. CDR1 is MDHEN and CDR2 is SYDVKM in the germline V gene. CDR3 residues: CASSLGRKGTEAFF. CDR3 nucleotides: TGTGCCAGCAGTTTAGGCAGGAAGGGCACTGAAGCTTTCTTT.

Judged by abundance, this clonotype is medium-sized (0.01 to 0.1%). J is TRBJ1-2 and V is TRBV11-3, with D maybe TRBD1 (5 bases). Germline V gives CDR1 SGHNT, CDR2 YENEEA. Between the trimmed V and J ends, which lost 4 bases and 6 bases, there was a span of 15 bases. The CDR3 sequence is 14 residues long. The CDR3 sequence: CASSSPGKVDGYTF. CDR3 bases: TGTGCCAGCAGCTCCCCAGGGAAAGTTGATGGCTACACCTTC.

In its sample, this clonotype was seen many times. The chain uses TRBV7-2 and TRBJ2-5; TRBD2 aligns across 12 bases. Germline assignment: CDR1 SGHTA and CDR2 FQGNSA. V was pared by 3 bases and J by 5 bases, with 4 bases of the junction left unmatched. The CDR3 totals 15 residues. The CDR3 loop reads CASSLTSGSTETQYF. CDR3 in DNA: TGTGCCAGCAGCTTGACTAGCGGGAGTACCGAGACCCAGTACTTC.

In this sample, this clonotype turned up many times. This sequence joins TRBV27 and TRBJ2-2; possible D gene TRBD2, 6 bases. The CDR3 length is 15 residues. The germline CDR1 and CDR2 sequences are MNHEY and SMNVEV (reference sequence). The V end lost 2 bases, the J end lost 3 bases, and 10 bases lay between the germline ends. Here the CDR3 reads CASSLGDSHTGELFF. CDR3 coding DNA: TGTGCCAGCAGTTTAGGGGACTCTCACACCGGGGAGCTGTTTTTT.

This clonotype was observed many times. The rearrangement joins TRBV7-9 to TRBJ1-6; TRBD1 matches at 7 bases. This CDR3 comprises 16 residues. From germline, CDR1 is SEHNR and CDR2 FQNEAQ (reference sequence). V lost 7 bases and J lost 5; bases outside the gene matches: 11. CDR3 coding DNA: TGTGCCAGCACCGTCGTACAGGGGTCCCATAATTCACCCCTCCACTTT. This sequence encodes CASTVVQGSHNSPLHF.